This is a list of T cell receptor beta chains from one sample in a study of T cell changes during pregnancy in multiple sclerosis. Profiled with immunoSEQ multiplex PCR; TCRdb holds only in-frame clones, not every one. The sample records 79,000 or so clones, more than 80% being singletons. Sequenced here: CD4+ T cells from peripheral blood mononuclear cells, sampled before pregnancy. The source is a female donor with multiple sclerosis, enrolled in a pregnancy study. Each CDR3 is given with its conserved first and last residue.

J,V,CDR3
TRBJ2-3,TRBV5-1,CASSGLAGGSTDTQYF
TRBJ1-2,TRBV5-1,CASSPGQGAVFYGYTF
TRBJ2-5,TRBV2,CASNTDTQETQYF
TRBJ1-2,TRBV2,CASSSTGTSGGYTF
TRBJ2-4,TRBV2,CASNEVAKNIQYF
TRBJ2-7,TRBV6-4,CASVGQGAYEQYF
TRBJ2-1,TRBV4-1,CASSQDDGLAGPEQFF
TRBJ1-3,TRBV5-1,CASSLVPVSGNTIYF
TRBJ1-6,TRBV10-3,CAISGGKGYNSPLHF
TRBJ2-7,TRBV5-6,CASSLRGREQYF
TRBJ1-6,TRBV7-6,CASSLGIQGADSPLHF
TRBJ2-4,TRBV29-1,CSNRGAGLAKNIQYF
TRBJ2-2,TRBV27,CASSPWSGNRGTGELFF